This T cell receptor beta chain appears in the sequencing data of a study of identical twins. V was pared by 3 bases and J by 0 bases, with 11 bases of the junction left unmatched. Germline assignment: CDR1 DFQATT and CDR2 SNEGSKA (reference sequence). The CDR3 runs 18 residues. A universal primer binding site was introduced by template switching. The final cDNA contained unique molecular identifiers. TCRdb processed the 5' RACE reads anew with MiXCR; each CDR3 protein has one entry. The sample lists hundreds of thousands of distinct CDR3 sequences; roughly 6% were seen once. This clonotype was recorded many times.

The chain links TRBV20-1 to TRBJ2-1, with 10 bases identical to TRBD2. Sequencing was performed on naive T cells sorted from blood. This receptor was obtained from a man between 18 and 29 years old in good health. CDR3 residues: CSARGLGSSGSSYNEQFF. DNA for the CDR3: TGCAGTGCTAGGGGTCTAGGTTCTAGCGGGAGCTCCTACAATGAGCAGTTCTTC.